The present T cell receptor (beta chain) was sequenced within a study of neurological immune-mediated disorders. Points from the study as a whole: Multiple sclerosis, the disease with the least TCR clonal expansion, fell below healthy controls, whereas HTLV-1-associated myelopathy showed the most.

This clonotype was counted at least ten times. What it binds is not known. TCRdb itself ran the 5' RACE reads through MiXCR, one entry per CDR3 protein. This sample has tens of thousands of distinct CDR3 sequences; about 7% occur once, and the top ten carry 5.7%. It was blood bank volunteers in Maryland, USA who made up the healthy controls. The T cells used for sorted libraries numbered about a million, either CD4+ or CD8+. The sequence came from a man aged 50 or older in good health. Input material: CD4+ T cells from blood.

The CDR3 DNA sequence: TGTGCCAGCATTTTATCCCCCCGTACTAGTGATGAGCAGTTCTTC. Amino acids: CASILSPRTSDEQFF. The chain joins TRBV6-1 to TRBJ2-1, with D perhaps matching TRBD2 (5 bases). CDR3 size: 15 residues. V lost 7 bases and J lost 8, with 21 bases in between. CDR1 MNHNS and CDR2 SASEGT come from the germline V gene.